This passage covers 25 T cell receptor beta chains from one sample sequenced in a study of siplizumab effects on memory and regulatory T cells. The data were produced by immunoSEQ multiplex PCR, yet TCRdb's version contains in-frame clones alone and is incomplete. The sample shows some 73,000 clones, 90% to 95% of them seen only once. Sample: CD8+ T cells sorted from blood. Source of these receptors: a human donor in good health.

This CDR3 is CASTGGGGTDTQYF. The CDR3, as DNA: TGTGCCAGCACTGGGGGAGGGGGCACAGATACGCAGTATTTT. The chain has TRBV25-1 and TRBJ2-3, with TRBD2 matching 7 bases. Germline V gene sequence: CDR1 MGHDK, CDR2 SYGVNS. The CDR3 length is 14 residues. V trimming: 7 bases; J trimming: 1 base; junction bases outside the gene matches: 5.

V gene TRBV4-3 combines with J gene TRBJ2-7, with D possibly being TRBD1 (5 bases). V shed 3 bases and J shed 4 bases, with 10 bases lying between them. The germline gives CDR1 LGHNA, CDR2 YSLEER. CDR3 size: 13 residues. CDR3 protein: CASSQGRQYEQYF. CDR3 coding DNA: TGCGCCAGCAGCCAGGGGCGACAGTACGAGCAGTACTTC.

This clone was recorded once. The chain is built from TRBV19 and TRBJ1-1; D call uncertain. CDR1 is LNHDA, CDR2 SQIVND, per germline (reference sequence). The CDR3 consists of 13 residues. V was shortened by 2 bases and J by 2 bases, with 6 bases between the two germline ends. CDR3 coding DNA: TGTGCCAGTAGTATACTTACAAACACTGAAGCTTTCTTT. Its translation: CASSILTNTEAFF.

The chain uses TRBV19 and TRBJ1-1; weak D call: TRBD1 (5 bases). Trimming removed 7 bases from V and 8 bases from J, with 17 bases in between. Germline loops: CDR1 LNHDA, CDR2 SQIVND (reference sequence). CDR3 length: 13 amino acids. The CDR3 sequence is CASKAGVREEAFF. In DNA form, the CDR3 reads TGTGCCAGTAAAGCGGGGGTCCGGGAGGAAGCTTTCTTT. The full variable domain, its missing parts supplied by reference TRBV19 and TRBJ1-1, is DGGITQSPKYLFRKEGQNVTLSCEQNLNHDAMYWYRQDPGQGLRLIYYSQIVNDFQKGDIAEGYSVSREKKESFPLTVTSAQKNPTAFYLCASKAGVREEAFFGQGTRLTVV.

The V call is TRBV4-2, the J call TRBJ1-2; 8 nucleotides agree with TRBD1. The CDR3 has 16 amino acids. With V trimmed by 0 bases and J by 8 bases, 11 bases remained unmatched. CDR1 and CDR2 (germline): LGHNA, YNFKEQ. CDR3 sequence reads: CASSQDGHGTGNGYTF. CDR3 DNA: TGTGCCAGCAGCCAAGATGGGCATGGGACAGGCAACGGCTACACCTTC.

The chain couples TRBV19 to TRBJ2-7; D may match TRBD1 or TRBD2 (5 bases each). Germline lookup yields CDR1 LNHDA and CDR2 SQIVND (reference sequence). This CDR3 has 22 residues. V dropped 7 bases and J dropped 0 bases, with 37 bases sitting between them. CDR3 in amino acids: CASIRRGPGEKQVGSCSYEQYF. CDR3 DNA sequence: TGTGCCAGTATTCGTCGAGGTCCCGGGGAGAAACAGGTCGGTTCTTGCTCCTACGAGCAGTACTTC.

This chain uses TRBV4-1 with TRBJ2-2; 7 nucleotides match TRBD2. Unmatched junction bases numbered 14, after V lost 4 bases and J lost 3 bases. Looked up from germline, CDR1 is MGHRA and CDR2 is YSYEKL. This CDR3 spans 18 amino acids. The CDR3 region has the DNA TGCGCCAGCAGCCTGTACGCGGGGGAAAGGTCGTACACCGGGGAGCTGTTTTTT. Translated: CASSLYAGERSYTGELFF.

V is TRBV7-9 and J is TRBJ2-7; possibly TRBD1 for D (6 bases). V was trimmed by 5 bases and J by 2 bases, leaving 10 bases between them. The CDR3 is made up of 13 amino acids. Germline V lookup: CDR1 SEHNR, CDR2 FQNEAQ (reference sequence). The CDR3 region is CASSPRTAYEQYF. The CDR3 coding sequence is TGTGCCAGCAGCCCTAGGACAGCCTACGAGCAGTACTTC.

The chain joins TRBV5-6 to TRBJ2-6, with TRBD1 matching over 10 bases. V was pared by 3 bases and J by 2 bases, with 8 bases of the junction left unmatched. This CDR3 is built from 18 residues. From germline, CDR1 is SGHDT and CDR2 YYEEEE. In DNA, the CDR3 is TGTGCCAGCAGCTCACCGGGACAGGGGCTTACTGGGGCCAACGTCCTGACTTTC. Translation gives CASSSPGQGLTGANVLTF.

J is TRBJ1-2 and V is TRBV27; D is unclear. Germline V lookup: CDR1 MNHEY, CDR2 SMNVEV (reference sequence). This CDR3 has 13 residues. V was clipped by 2 bases and J by 8 bases, with 12 bases between them. In nucleotides, the CDR3 is TGTGCCAGCAGTTTAAATTGGGCGTGGGGCTACACCTTC. Its translation: CASSLNWAWGYTF.

The gene calls are TRBV27 and TRBJ2-7; tentatively, D is TRBD1 (6 bases). This CDR3 is built from 14 residues. Germline V gene data show CDR1 as MNHEY and CDR2 as SMNVEV (reference sequence). V lost 8 bases and J lost 4, with 18 bases in between. The CDR3 reads CASGPTGPQYEQYF. The CDR3 bases are TGTGCCAGCGGACCTACAGGGCCCCAGTACGAGCAGTACTTC.

The rearrangement uses TRBV27 and TRBJ2-7; D is ambiguous. This CDR3 has 12 residues. Germline V lookup: CDR1 MNHEY, CDR2 SMNVEV (reference sequence). Between the trimmed V and J ends, which lost 4 bases and 4 bases, there was a span of 8 bases. The CDR3 sequence: CASSSDGYEQYF. The DNA for the CDR3 is TGTGCCAGCAGTTCGGACGGGTACGAGCAGTACTTC.

This chain links TRBV2 with TRBJ1-6, with 9 bases that match TRBD1. CDR3 length: 14 residues. V dropped 11 bases and J dropped 4; count of bases not matched to a gene: 6. Germline V lookup: CDR1 SNHLY, CDR2 FYNNEI. This CDR3 reads CACNRGPYNSPLHF. In nucleotides, the CDR3 is TGTGCCTGCAACAGGGGGCCTTATAATTCACCCCTCCACTTT.

This chain connects TRBV4-1 to TRBJ2-7, with D uncertain. The germline V gene has CDR1 MGHRA and CDR2 YSYEKL. This CDR3 has 14 residues. Deletions cut 1 base from V and 3 bases from J, with 10 bases between. CDR3 protein: CASSQVSGSYEQYF. Here the CDR3 DNA reads TGCGCCAGCAGCCAAGTTTCGGGCAGCTACGAGCAGTACTTC.

The chain links TRBV27 to TRBJ2-7, with unresolved D. Trimming cost V 0 bases and J 2 bases, with 5 bases left between them. The CDR3 totals 13 residues. Per germline, CDR1 MNHEY and CDR2 SMNVEV (reference sequence). The CDR3 loop is CASSLSMAYEQYF. In nucleotides, the CDR3 is TGTGCCAGCAGTTTATCGATGGCCTACGAGCAGTACTTC.

The genes are TRBV4-3 and TRBJ2-7, with D perhaps TRBD1 or TRBD2 (5 bases each). Trimming took off 0 bases at V and 0 bases at J, with 18 bases between the two ends. The CDR3 is 18 residues long. Germline assignment: CDR1 LGHNA and CDR2 YSLEER. DNA of the CDR3: TGCGCCAGCAGCCAAGATGCAAACCGGGGCTCCCTCTCCTACGAGCAGTACTTC. Translated, it gives CASSQDANRGSLSYEQYF.

This clone showed up just once. The chain links TRBV4-1 to TRBJ2-1, with 10 bases lining up with TRBD1. Germline lookup yields CDR1 MGHRA and CDR2 YSYEKL. Trimming at V came to 1 base and at J to 8 bases, leaving 8 bases not matched to a gene. The CDR3 is 16 residues long. The CDR3 nucleotides are TGCGCCAGCAGCCAAGCCCAGGGACAGGGGTTGGATGAGCAGTTCTTC. Translating gives CASSQAQGQGLDEQFF.

The chain couples TRBV25-1 to TRBJ1-5, with TRBD1 as a possible D gene (6 bases). V was pared by 4 bases and J by 2 bases, with 6 bases between. From germline, CDR1 is MGHDK and CDR2 SYGVNS. The CDR3 extends over 13 amino acids. CDR3 sequence reads: CASSGQGNQPQHF. In DNA, the CDR3 is TGTGCCAGCAGTGGACAGGGCAATCAGCCCCAGCATTTT.

The chain has TRBV9 and TRBJ1-2; D is perhaps TRBD1 (5 bases). The germline CDR1 and CDR2 sequences are SGDLS and YYNGEE. V was shortened by 0 bases and J by 7 bases, with 10 bases between the two germline ends. The CDR3 sequence is 13 residues long. CDR3 loop: CASSVATGAGYTF. In DNA, the CDR3 is TGTGCCAGCAGCGTAGCTACAGGAGCTGGCTACACCTTC.

CDR3 coding DNA: TGTGCCAGCCGGGACGGGTTGAACACTGAAGCTTTCTTT. It codes for CASRDGLNTEAFF. The chain employs TRBV27 and TRBJ1-1; D might be TRBD1 (5 bases). Germline-derived CDR1 and CDR2 are MNHEY and SMNVEV (reference sequence). The V end was cut by 8 bases, the J end by 0 bases, with 10 bases between. The CDR3 is 13 residues long.

In nucleotides, the CDR3 is TGTGCTAGCGCGGGTAGGGAGGACACTGAAGCTTTCTTT. Residues: CASAGREDTEAFF. The V and J genes are TRBV9 and TRBJ1-1; D is ambiguous. The germline V gene encodes CDR1 SGDLS and CDR2 YYNGEE. This CDR3 contains 13 residues. Combining the CDR3 with reference TRBV9 and TRBJ1-1 gives the whole variable domain DSGVTQTPKHLITATGQRVTLRCSPRSGDLSVYWYQQSLDQGLQFLIQYYNGEERAKGNILERFSAQQFPDLHSELNLSSLELGDSALYFCASAGREDTEAFFGQGTRLTVV.

The CDR3: CASSPSGDGPYNEQFF. CDR3 nucleotides: TGTGCCAGCAGCCCTAGCGGAGATGGGCCCTACAATGAGCAGTTCTTC. The chain has TRBV5-6 and TRBJ2-1; 7 bases map to TRBD2. Germline CDR1 SGHDT, CDR2 YYEEEE. V shed 4 bases and J 2 bases; nucleotides not matched to a gene: 9. This CDR3 contains 16 residues. The full variable domain, its missing parts supplied by reference TRBV5-6 and TRBJ2-1, is DAGVTQSPTHLIKTRGQQVTLRCSPKSGHDTVSWYQQALGQGPQFIFQYYEEEERQRGNFPDRFSGHQFPNYSSELNVNALLLGDSALYLCASSPSGDGPYNEQFFGPGTRLTVL.

This clone was seen only a few times. The J gene is TRBJ2-3, the V gene TRBV28; the D gene is possibly TRBD2 (6 bases). Trimming left V 6 bases short and J 3 bases short, with 16 bases between. The CDR3 covers 15 residues. Germline V gene data show CDR1 as MDHEN and CDR2 as SYDVKM. CDR3 region: CASSPGGSVTDTQYF. Written as DNA, the CDR3 is TGTGCCAGCAGCCCCGGGGGTAGCGTTACAGATACGCAGTATTTT.

The rearrangement uses TRBV4-2 and TRBJ2-1; D unclear. The germline gives CDR1 LGHNA, CDR2 YNFKEQ. This CDR3 region has 12 residues. Trimming shortened V by 5 bases and J by 6 bases, and 8 bases separated the two germline ends. The CDR3 here is CASSLAVNEQFF. Written as DNA, the CDR3 is TGTGCCAGCAGCTTAGCTGTCAATGAGCAGTTCTTC.

The chain has TRBV2 and TRBJ2-1; D is ambiguous. Trimming removed 7 bases at V and 7 bases at J, with 11 bases between. Looked up from germline, CDR1 is SNHLY and CDR2 is FYNNEI. The CDR3 contains 12 residues. CDR3 residues: CASIVVGNEQFF. Here the CDR3 DNA reads TGTGCCAGCATAGTAGTAGGGAATGAGCAGTTCTTC.